One T cell receptor (beta chain) is described in this entry. Its target is unknown. The germline V gene has CDR1 PRHDT and CDR2 FYEKMQ (reference sequence). The CDR3 contains 12 residues. Trimming shortened V by 2 bases and J by 3 bases, and 5 bases separated the two germline ends. This entry belongs to a study of cytomegalovirus exposure and HLA in healthy donors. The PCR made use of 60 Vbeta and 13 Jbeta primers. Data came from immunoSEQ multiplex PCR; TCRdb stores just in-frame clones and leaves some out. Of around 170,000 clones in the sample, around 83% were seen once. Findings and limits, study-wide: A later examination showed that TCR association rates differed by HLA locus, with DRB1 most and HLA-C fewest.

The sequence was collected from a woman aged 18-29 years in good health and CMV-seronegative. What was sequenced was PBMCs. The rearrangement joins TRBV13 to TRBJ2-7, with no clear D. This chain's CDR3 is CASSLHGYEQYF. CDR3 sequence (DNA): TGTGCCAGCAGCTTACACGGCTACGAGCAGTACTTC.